One T cell receptor beta chain is described in this entry. Measured with immunoSEQ multiplex PCR; TCRdb has only the in-frame clones, and not every one. The sample consists of some 74,000 clones, approximately 80% of them appearing once. This sample stems from a study of blood T cell repertoires in COVID-19. The CDR3 spans 17 residues. V was pared by 7 bases and J by 0 bases, with 12 bases of the junction left unmatched. The germline gives CDR1 SNHLY, CDR2 FYNNEI. The J gene is TRBJ1-5, the V gene TRBV2; TRBD1 aligns across 7 bases. Material: peripheral blood. This receptor was obtained from an older man with acute or convalescent COVID-19. The chain's CDR3 is CASTGRGTRYSNQPQHF. DNA of the CDR3: TGTGCCAGCACGGGCAGGGGGACCCGTTATAGCAATCAGCCCCAGCATTTT.